These 29 T cell receptor beta chains were sequenced from one sample in a study of regulatory T cells in long-lasting Graves disease (dated by TCRdb to the early 2020s). The time point tag for this specimen amounts to: newly diagnosed GD, antithyroid drugs for less than 3 months. RNA was extracted from PBMCs in TRIzol for both TCR sequencing and RNA sequencing. Library prep was done by multiplex PCR. The run used an Illumina HiSeq 4000. CDR3 regions were amplified by Arm-PCR with iRepertoire HTBI primers to construct TCR beta libraries. The public sequencing data were trimmed at Q25 with fastp and processed into clonotypes with MiXCR by TCRdb, which kept only in-frame beta chains. Each record represents a unique CDR3 protein, reported with the most common genes and DNA among its rows. Across this sample there are hundreds of thousands of distinct CDR3 sequences, with roughly 15% seen only once. The ten largest clones represent around 18% of the sample.

These data are also associated with another study on T cells in Graves' hyperthyroidism and ophthalmopathy.

The sample consisted of peripheral blood mononuclear cells (PBMCs), taken at new diagnosis, from a patient treated with antithyroid drugs. The receptors stem from a woman aged 25-40 years with Graves disease. Donor details come from another sample of the same person, matched by shared clones.

At least ten counts were recorded for this clonotype. This chain joins TRBV24-1 and TRBJ1-1; weak D call: TRBD1 (6 bases). There are 13 residues in the CDR3. The germline V and J ends were trimmed by 6 bases and 5 bases, with 12 bases remaining between them. Germline assignment: CDR1 KGHDR and CDR2 SFDVKD. The chain's CDR3 is CATSQNRETEAFF. CDR3 coding DNA: TGTGCCACCAGTCAGAACAGGGAAACTGAAGCTTTCTTT.

This clonotype was observed a single time. This chain joins TRBV2 and TRBJ1-1; 7 nucleotides align to TRBD1. After removal of 6 bases from V and 2 bases from J, the junction contained 9 bases not matched to a gene. The CDR3 is made up of 15 amino acids. The germline CDR1 and CDR2 sequences are SNHLY and FYNNEI. The chain's CDR3 is CASRRQGAVNTEAFF. The CDR3 DNA reads TGTGCCAGCAGGCGACAGGGAGCCGTAAACACTGAAGCTTTCTTT.

This clonotype was counted ten times or more. The chain's CDR3 is CASSEGGVYGYTF. In DNA, the CDR3 is TGTGCCAGCAGTGAAGGGGGGGTTTATGGCTACACCTTC. The rearrangement uses TRBV6-1 and TRBJ1-2; D might be TRBD1 (5 bases). The germline V gene has CDR1 MNHNS and CDR2 SASEGT. The CDR3 has 13 residues. Between the trimmed V and J ends, which lost 1 base and 5 bases, there was a span of 8 bases.

The CDR3 nucleotides read TGTGCCAGCACCAACGACAGGGTCTCCTACGAGCAGTACTTC. Protein: CASTNDRVSYEQYF. The chain joins TRBV2 to TRBJ2-7; 7 bases line up with TRBD1. The V and J ends lost 7 bases and 0 bases, in that order; junction bases with no gene match: 6. The CDR3 sequence is 14 residues long. In germline, CDR1 is SNHLY, CDR2 FYNNEI.

This clonotype has a count of ten or more. The CDR3 region is CASSLLAGGGEQYF. CDR3 DNA: TGTGCCAGCAGCCTCTTAGCGGGAGGCGGCGAGCAGTACTTC. The rearrangement uses TRBV28 and TRBJ2-7, with 10 bases fitting TRBD2. Looked up from germline, CDR1 is MDHEN and CDR2 is SYDVKM. This CDR3 is built from 14 residues. Losses at the gene ends were 6 bases for V and 6 bases for J; bases not matched to a gene: 8. The full variable domain, rest sourced from reference TRBV28 and TRBJ2-7, is DVKVTQSSRYLVKRTGEKVFLECVQDMDHENMFWYRQDPGLGLRLIYFSYDVKMKEKGDIPEGYSVSREKKERFSLILESASTNQTSMYLCASSLLAGGGEQYFGPGTRLTVT.

This clonotype was seen at least ten times. This rearrangement joins TRBV12-3 or TRBV12-4 to TRBJ2-1, with 7 bases aligning to TRBD2. Losses at the gene ends were 6 bases for V and 0 bases for J; bases not matched to a gene: 17. CDR3 length: 19 amino acids. Here the CDR3 DNA reads TGTGCCAGCAGCCCAAGATCGTCTGGCGGGAGAGGCTCCTACAATGAGCAGTTCTTC. Its protein is CASSPRSSGGRGSYNEQFF.

The chain carries TRBV20-1 and TRBJ2-3; possibly TRBD2 for D (5 bases). V lost 5 bases and J lost 3, with 15 bases in between. Germline lookup yields CDR1 DFQATT and CDR2 SNEGSKA (reference sequence). The CDR3 spans 14 residues. CDR3 in amino acids: CSAWRSATTDTQYF. In DNA, the CDR3 is TGCAGTGCTTGGAGGTCTGCGACTACAGATACGCAGTATTTT.

To note about this clonotype: This may arise from a read error, as a much more abundant clone is one base away. The CDR3, as DNA: TGTGCCAGCGCCTCCGAGCACAATGAGCAGTTCTTC. Encoded protein: CASASEHNEQFF. The chain couples TRBV28 to TRBJ2-1; D is uncertain. In germline, CDR1 is MDHEN, CDR2 SYDVKM. The CDR3 consists of 12 residues. The V and J ends lost 8 bases and 5 bases respectively, with 10 bases between them.

The chain joins TRBV5-6 to TRBJ1-6; a weak D match, TRBD1 (6 bases). The CDR3 sequence is 15 residues long. V lost 5 bases and J lost 8, with 17 bases in between. Germline CDR1 and CDR2: SGHDT and YYEEEE. The CDR3 loop is CASRRQDLGDSPLHF. In DNA, the CDR3 is TGTGCCAGCAGGAGACAGGACCTAGGGGATTCACCCCTCCACTTT.

The genes are TRBV7-3 and TRBJ2-3; TRBD2 aligns across 7 bases. Looked up from germline, CDR1 is SGHTA and CDR2 is FQGTGA. Trimming cost V 0 bases and J 3 bases; bases outside gene matches: 9. This CDR3 is 17 amino acids long. The CDR3 sequence: CASSLTTGRGSTDTQYF. CDR3 bases: TGTGCCAGCAGCTTAACCACGGGGCGCGGGAGTACAGATACGCAGTATTTT. Drawing the rest from reference TRBV7-3 and TRBJ2-3, the complete variable domain is GAGVSQTPSNKVTEKGKYVELRCDPISGHTALYWYRQSLGQGPEFLIYFQGTGAADDSGLPNDRFFAVRPEGSVSTLKIQRTERGDSAVYLCASSLTTGRGSTDTQYFGPGTRLTVL.

This clonotype was observed at least ten times. The chain combines TRBV28 with TRBJ1-3; TRBD1 agrees at 10 bases. The CDR3 has 17 residues. With 6 bases clipped from V and 3 bases from J, the junction kept 11 bases outside the gene matches. The germline gives CDR1 MDHEN, CDR2 SYDVKM. This CDR3 reads CASSDPSGQGNGNTIYF. The CDR3, as DNA: TGTGCCAGCAGCGACCCTTCGGGACAGGGGAATGGAAACACCATATATTTT.

This sequence joins TRBV11-2 and TRBJ2-7; 8 bases line up with TRBD2. The ends lost 6 bases at V and 3 bases at J; junction bases unmatched: 10. In germline, CDR1 is SGHAT, CDR2 FQNNGV. The CDR3 runs 15 residues. This CDR3 is CASRPPGGGIYEQYF. The CDR3 nucleotides are TGTGCCAGCAGACCTCCCGGCGGGGGGATCTACGAGCAGTACTTC.

This clonotype came up many times. This chain joins TRBV6-9 and TRBJ2-2; D is perhaps TRBD1 or TRBD2 (6 bases each). The CDR3 extends over 14 amino acids. Trimming cost V 3 bases and J 7 bases, with 12 bases left between them. CDR1 is MNHGY and CDR2 is SVAAGI in the germline V gene. DNA of the CDR3: TGTGCCAGCAGTTACCCGGGGGCTCGCGGGGAGCTGTTTTTT. Protein sequence: CASSYPGARGELFF.

At least ten counts were recorded for this clonotype. This chain's CDR3 is CASRPSGGRTGELFF. CDR3 in DNA: TGTGCCAGCAGGCCGAGCGGCGGGAGGACCGGGGAGCTGTTTTTT. The chain combines TRBV28 with TRBJ2-2; 8 nucleotides line up with TRBD2. Per the germline V gene, CDR1 is MDHEN and CDR2 is SYDVKM. J was trimmed by 5 bases and V by 6 bases; bases with no gene match: 8. The CDR3 totals 15 residues.

There are a few counts of this clonotype. The chain couples TRBV9 to TRBJ2-1, with D uncertain. Trimming took 0 bases from V and 1 from J, leaving 20 bases between them. Germline lookup yields CDR1 SGDLS and CDR2 YYNGEE. This CDR3 is 19 amino acids long. The CDR3 loop reads CASSVGWRSEENSYNEQFF. The CDR3 DNA reads as TGTGCCAGCAGCGTAGGATGGCGGTCGGAAGAGAATTCCTACAATGAGCAGTTCTTC.

This clonotype was found many times. The chain combines TRBV20-1 with TRBJ1-4; no reliable D call. This CDR3 region has 14 residues. Germline V CDR1 and CDR2: DFQATT, SNEGSKA (reference sequence). The V end was cut by 5 bases, the J end by 3 bases, with 13 bases between. CDR3 in amino acids: CSALSPGPNEKLFF. The CDR3 DNA sequence: TGCAGTGCTCTTAGTCCGGGTCCTAATGAAAAACTGTTTTTT.

This clonotype was seen ten or more times. The chain carries TRBV7-9 and TRBJ2-7; no clear D. This CDR3 has 14 amino acids. Trimming cost V 7 bases and J 1 base, with 14 bases left between them. Germline V gene data show CDR1 as SEHNR and CDR2 as FQNEAQ (reference sequence). CDR3 residues: CASTPRTESYEQYF. CDR3 bases: TGTGCCAGCACCCCTCGGACGGAATCCTACGAGCAGTACTTC.

This clonotype was counted at least ten times. V is TRBV6-1 and J is TRBJ1-2; TRBD1 aligns across 9 bases. V shed 6 bases and J 4 bases; nucleotides not matched to a gene: 6. In germline, CDR1 is MNHNS, CDR2 SASEGT. The CDR3 extends over 14 amino acids. The CDR3 reads CASRKQGAFYGYTF. The CDR3 nucleotides read TGTGCCAGCAGGAAACAGGGGGCTTTCTATGGCTACACCTTC.

Details on this clonotype: A much larger clone lies one base from this, so it may be a read error. The chain employs TRBV7-2 and TRBJ2-3, with 7 bases aligning to TRBD2. CDR1 SGHTA and CDR2 FQGNSA come from the germline V gene. The CDR3 is 15 amino acids. CDR3: CAGSKTSPPTDTQYF. CDR3 nucleotide sequence: TGTGCCGGCAGCAAGACTAGCCCGCCCACAGATACGCAGTATTTT.

This clonotype has a count of ten or more. V and J are TRBV20-1 and TRBJ2-7; tentatively, D is TRBD1 (7 bases). CDR3 length: 13 residues. V lost 2 bases and J lost 2, with 10 bases in between. Germline-derived CDR1 and CDR2 are DFQATT and SNEGSKA (reference sequence). The CDR3 reads CSARPGGPYEQYF. DNA for the CDR3: TGCAGTGCTAGACCAGGGGGGCCCTACGAGCAGTACTTC.

This clonotype has a handful of counts. The chain recombines TRBV6-1 with TRBJ1-1; a possible D gene is TRBD1 (5 bases). CDR3 length equals 15 residues. Trimming left V 9 bases short and J 0 bases short, with 17 bases between. From germline, CDR1 is MNHNS and CDR2 SASEGT. CDR3 loop: CASSKFWGMNTEAFF. CDR3 in DNA: TGTGCCAGTTCCAAGTTTTGGGGGATGAACACTGAAGCTTTCTTT.

This clonotype was observed many times. V gene TRBV2 combines with J gene TRBJ2-5, with D possibly TRBD2 on 6 matching bases. Deletions cut 3 bases from V and 2 bases from J, with 10 bases between. Germline V gene lookup returns CDR1 SNHLY and CDR2 FYNNEI. There are 14 residues in the CDR3. CDR3 coding DNA: TGTGCCAGCAGTGAGAGCGGGTTTCAAGAGACCCAGTACTTC. Translation gives CASSESGFQETQYF.

The chain joins TRBV28 to TRBJ2-1; tentatively, D is TRBD1 or TRBD2 (8 bases each). With 5 bases removed from V and 6 bases from J, the gap between germline ends came to 17 bases. The CDR3 is made up of 15 amino acids. Germline V lookup: CDR1 MDHEN, CDR2 SYDVKM. CDR3 coding DNA: TGTGCCAGCAGTATAGCGGGGACAGGCGGCAATGAGCAGTTCTTC. This gives the protein CASSIAGTGGNEQFF.

The rearrangement links TRBV5-1 to TRBJ2-1; possibly TRBD1 for D (5 bases). Germline CDR1 and CDR2: SGHRS and YFSETQ. The V end was cut by 2 bases, the J end by 7 bases, with 16 bases between. CDR3 length: 15 amino acids. In DNA form, the CDR3 reads TGCGCCAGCAGCTTAGTAGGCAGTACAGGTAATGAGCAGTTCTTC. Its protein is CASSLVGSTGNEQFF.

This clonotype was observed at least ten times. Relative to the germline gene, one junction end is altered; a read error may explain this. V usage is TRBV5-1 and J usage is TRBJ1-1; possibly TRBD1 for D (6 bases). Germline V gives CDR1 SGHRS, CDR2 YFSETQ. The CDR3 covers 14 residues. The CDR3 protein is CASSLGGRDTEAFF. CDR3 sequence (DNA): TGTGCCAGCAGTTTAGGGGGACGAGACACTGAAGCTTTCTTT.

The table lists this clonotype with many counts. The V and J genes are TRBV6-5 and TRBJ1-2; weak D call: TRBD1 (6 bases). Trimming shortened V by 0 bases and J by 2 bases, and 10 bases separated the two germline ends. CDR3 size: 15 residues. Germline V gene lookup returns CDR1 MNHEY and CDR2 SVGAGI. CDR3 nucleotide sequence: TGTGCCAGCAGTTACTCATGGGACACAAACTATGGCTACACCTTC. It is translated as CASSYSWDTNYGYTF.

Turning to this clonotype: One end of the junction is discordant with germline, which a read error may explain. The chain employs TRBV28 and TRBJ2-5; D ambiguous. The CDR3 is 15 amino acids. The germline V gene has CDR1 MDHEN and CDR2 SYDVKM. The CDR3 spells CASSPSIILQEIQYF. The CDR3 region has the DNA TGTGCCAGCAGTCCCTCGATAATACTTCAAGAGATCCAGTACTTC.

This clonotype was seen only a few times. The chain couples TRBV19 to TRBJ2-1; 11 bases are a match to TRBD2. The CDR3 consists of 15 residues. The germline V gene has CDR1 LNHDA and CDR2 SQIVND (reference sequence). The junction had 9 bases not matched to a gene; V was cut back by 6 bases and J by 8 bases. CDR3 amino acids: CASRLLAGVRDEQFF. The CDR3 region has the DNA TGTGCCAGTAGACTACTAGCGGGAGTACGGGATGAGCAGTTCTTC.

This clonotype has at least ten counts. The genes are TRBV20-1 and TRBJ1-1; TRBD1 agrees at 7 bases. The CDR3 runs to 11 residues. Germline-derived CDR1 and CDR2 are DFQATT and SNEGSKA (reference sequence). CDR3: CRKQGYTEAFF. The CDR3 coding sequence is TGCAGGAAACAGGGGTACACTGAAGCTTTCTTT.